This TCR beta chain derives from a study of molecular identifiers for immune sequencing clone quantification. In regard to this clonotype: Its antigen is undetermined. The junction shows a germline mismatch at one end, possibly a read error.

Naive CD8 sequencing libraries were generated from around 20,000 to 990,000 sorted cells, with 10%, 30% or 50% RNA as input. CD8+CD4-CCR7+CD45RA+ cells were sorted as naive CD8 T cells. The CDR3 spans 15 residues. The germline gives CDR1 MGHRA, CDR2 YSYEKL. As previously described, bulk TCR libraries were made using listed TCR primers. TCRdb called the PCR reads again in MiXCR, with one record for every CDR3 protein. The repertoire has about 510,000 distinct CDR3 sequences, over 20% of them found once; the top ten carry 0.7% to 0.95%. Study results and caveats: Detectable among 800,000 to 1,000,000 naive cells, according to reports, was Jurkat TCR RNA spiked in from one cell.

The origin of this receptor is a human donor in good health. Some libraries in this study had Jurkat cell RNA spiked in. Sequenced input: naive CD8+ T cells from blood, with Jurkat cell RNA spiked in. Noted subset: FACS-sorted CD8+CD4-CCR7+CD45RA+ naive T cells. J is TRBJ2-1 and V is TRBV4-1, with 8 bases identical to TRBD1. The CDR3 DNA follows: TGCGCCAACAGCCAGCAGGACAGGGAAAACAATGAGCAGTTCTTC. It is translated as CANSQQDRENNEQFF.